This TCR beta chain comes out of a study of spatial heterogeneity in lung cancer. Time point of the sample: sample taken at primary tumor resection. This clonotype was observed many times. Its cognate antigen is unknown. For a library built for alpha chains, this beta chain is a stray read; little rests on its size. A unique molecular identifier was carried by every single TCR cDNA molecule. TCRdb passed the 5' RACE reads through MiXCR, listing each CDR3 protein once. Among 18,000 or so distinct CDR3 sequences listed, approximately 5.6% were seen once. Broader study findings: The study found that expanded intratumoral alpha and beta TCR counts tracked tumor mutation counts.

The CDR3 spans 14 residues. Germline values: CDR1 LGHDT, CDR2 YNNKEL (reference sequence). V gave up 0 bases and J gave up 7 bases, with 7 bases separating them. Here the sequenced sample was lung tumor tissue, taken at surgery. This receptor was obtained from a female donor with early-stage non-small cell lung cancer. The chain combines TRBV3-1 with TRBJ1-6; D is ambiguous. CDR3: CASSQDWANSPLHF. For the CDR3, the DNA is TGTGCCAGCAGCCAAGATTGGGCAAATTCACCCCTCCACTTT.